Below are 20 T cell receptor beta chains sequenced from a single sample in a study of T cell repertoires in cytomegalovirus infection. These receptors' antigens are unknown. TCRdb re-analysed the reads in MiXCR, keeping a single row per CDR3 protein. The sample lists a few hundred thousand distinct CDR3 sequences, approximately 35% occurring once. The source material was cultured PBMCs, sampled from culture after CMV antigen stimulation. All receptors come from a human donor in good health (CMV status not recorded). Some clones in this sample may be carry-over from other donors' samples.

This clonotype came up a few times. CDR3 sequence: CASIGARGYTF. In DNA form, the CDR3 reads TGTGCCAGCATCGGGGCGCGTGGCTACACCTTC. The gene calls are TRBV6-1 and TRBJ1-2; maybe TRBD1 (5 bases). Trimming took 7 bases from V and 7 from J, leaving 10 bases between them. Germline V gives CDR1 MNHNS, CDR2 SASEGT. This CDR3 has 11 amino acids.

This clonotype turned up a few times. The chain carries TRBV7-2 and TRBJ2-3; D ambiguous. Germline V lookup: CDR1 SGHTA, CDR2 FQGNSA. This CDR3 contains 14 residues. V was shortened by 7 bases and J by 4 bases, with 15 bases between the two germline ends. The CDR3 reads CASTEEPGSDTQYF. CDR3 sequence (DNA): TGTGCCAGCACCGAAGAGCCCGGATCAGATACGCAGTATTTT.

J is TRBJ1-5 and V is TRBV7-2; no clear D gene. V lost 7 bases and J lost 0, with 7 bases in between. Germline V gene lookup returns CDR1 SGHTA and CDR2 FQGNSA. The CDR3 is 13 amino acids. The CDR3 reads CASNGNSNQPQHF. As DNA, the CDR3 is TGTGCCAGCAATGGCAATAGCAATCAGCCCCAGCATTTT. Full variable domain (rest looked up from reference TRBV7-2 and TRBJ1-5): GAGVSQSPSNKVTEKGKDVELRCDPISGHTALYWYRQSLGQGLEFLIYFQGNSAPDKSGLPSDRFSAERTGGSVSTLTIQRTQQEDSAVYLCASNGNSNQPQHFGDGTRLSIL.

This chain connects TRBV9 to TRBJ1-2; D is unclear. Trimming left V 0 bases short and J 3 bases short, with 6 bases between. The CDR3 contains 13 residues. In germline, CDR1 is SGDLS, CDR2 YYNGEE. DNA of the CDR3: TGTGCCAGCAGCGTAGCTACATACTATGGCTACACCTTC. This translates into CASSVATYYGYTF.

The J gene is TRBJ2-1, the V gene TRBV19; possibly TRBD2 for D (7 bases). This CDR3 comprises 13 residues. CDR1 and CDR2 (germline): LNHDA, SQIVND (reference sequence). V was cut by 7 bases and J by 8 bases, with 15 bases left in between. CDR3 bases: TGTGCCAGTATCCAAGCGGGACATCATGAGCAGTTCTTC. Translation gives CASIQAGHHEQFF.

The genes are TRBV20-1 and TRBJ2-1; D unresolved. The CDR3 loop spans 14 amino acids. Trimming removed 4 bases from V and 4 bases from J, with 14 bases in between. The germline V gene has CDR1 DFQATT and CDR2 SNEGSKA (reference sequence). This CDR3 is CSATPEVPYNEQFF. DNA of the CDR3: TGCAGTGCTACCCCCGAGGTACCTTACAATGAGCAGTTCTTC.

The chain carries TRBV29-1 and TRBJ2-7; 12 bases align to TRBD2. Germline V gene data show CDR1 as SQVTM and CDR2 as ANQGSEA. Trimming at V came to 6 bases and at J to 0 bases, leaving 15 bases not matched to a gene. The CDR3 has 18 amino acids. The CDR3: CSVGSRLAGGTISYEQYF. The CDR3 nucleotides are TGCAGCGTAGGGAGTAGGCTAGCGGGAGGGACCATCTCCTACGAGCAGTACTTC.

This clonotype was counted only a few times. The chain employs TRBV20-1 and TRBJ2-1; 12 nucleotides line up with TRBD2. Germline V lookup: CDR1 DFQATT, CDR2 SNEGSKA (reference sequence). There are 17 residues in the CDR3. Losses at the gene ends were 0 bases for V and 4 bases for J; bases not matched to a gene: 7. The CDR3 DNA sequence: TGCAGTGCTAGAGATCCCGGGACTAGCGGGCCATACAATGAGCAGTTCTTC. As protein: CSARDPGTSGPYNEQFF.

This clonotype was seen a few times. V usage is TRBV28 and J usage is TRBJ1-1, with 9 bases fitting TRBD1. The CDR3 has 16 residues. The germline gives CDR1 MDHEN, CDR2 SYDVKM. Losses at the gene ends were 4 bases for V and 4 bases for J; bases not matched to a gene: 10. The CDR3 protein is CASSSQGARPATEAFF. The CDR3, as DNA: TGTGCCAGCAGTTCACAGGGGGCCCGACCTGCCACTGAAGCTTTCTTT.

This clonotype has more than one count but fewer than ten. The chain combines TRBV24-1 with TRBJ2-1; 12 bases agree with TRBD2. Germline lookup yields CDR1 KGHDR and CDR2 SFDVKD. V dropped 5 bases and J dropped 10; count of bases not matched to a gene: 2. The CDR3 is 13 amino acids. CDR3 region: CATSGLAGVEQFF. CDR3 nucleotides: TGTGCCACCAGTGGACTAGCGGGAGTCGAGCAGTTCTTC.

This clonotype was detected ten times or more. This chain uses TRBV7-2 with TRBJ2-3, with a weak D call TRBD2 (6 bases). CDR3 size: 17 residues. Trimming cost V 4 bases and J 4 bases, with 21 bases left between them. Germline V gene sequence: CDR1 SGHTA, CDR2 FQGNSA. This CDR3 is CASSSRGAHGSADTQYF. For the CDR3, the DNA is TGTGCCAGCAGCTCCCGTGGCGCCCACGGGAGCGCAGATACGCAGTATTTT. The variable domain in full, with the rest retrieved from reference TRBV7-2 and TRBJ2-3, is GAGVSQSPSNKVTEKGKDVELRCDPISGHTALYWYRQSLGQGLEFLIYFQGNSAPDKSGLPSDRFSAERTGGSVSTLTIQRTQQEDSAVYLCASSSRGAHGSADTQYFGPGTRLTVL.

This chain uses TRBV10-3 with TRBJ2-1, with TRBD2 matching 7 bases. Trimming removed 6 bases from V and 6 bases from J; junction bases left unmatched: 11. Germline V gene data show CDR1 as ENHRY and CDR2 as SYGVKD. There are 15 residues in the CDR3. The CDR3 region is CAIRDRAGRPNEQFF. In DNA form, the CDR3 reads TGTGCCATCAGGGATAGAGCGGGACGTCCCAATGAGCAGTTCTTC.

This clonotype was seen a few times. This sequence joins TRBV11-2 and TRBJ2-2; the match to TRBD1 covers 7 bases. Losses at the gene ends were 6 bases for V and 1 base for J; bases not matched to a gene: 5. CDR3 length: 15 amino acids. Germline V gene data show CDR1 as SGHAT and CDR2 as FQNNGV. The CDR3 loop reads CASRPGDRNTGELFF. DNA for the CDR3: TGTGCCAGCAGACCAGGGGACAGGAACACCGGGGAGCTGTTTTTT.

This sequence joins TRBV12-3 or TRBV12-4 and TRBJ2-1; 10 bases align to TRBD2. J was trimmed by 7 bases and V by 5 bases; bases with no gene match: 8. The CDR3 consists of 15 residues. CDR3 region: CASSVPSGSRNEQFF. CDR3 in DNA: TGTGCCAGCAGTGTCCCTAGCGGGAGTAGAAATGAGCAGTTCTTC.

This clonotype came up a few times. The chain is built from TRBV27 and TRBJ2-4; 13 bases are shared with TRBD2. J gave up 3 bases and V 4 bases, and 6 bases lay outside the gene matches. This CDR3 region has 17 residues. Per the germline V gene, CDR1 is MNHEY and CDR2 is SMNVEV (reference sequence). The CDR3 DNA reads as TGTGCCAGCAGTTCTCAGACTAGCGGGAGGATCAAAAACATTCAGTACTTC. Translating gives CASSSQTSGRIKNIQYF.

This clonotype has only a few counts. The chain recombines TRBV12-3 or TRBV12-4 with TRBJ2-7, with no clear D. The CDR3 runs 13 residues. V was shortened by 5 bases and J by 0 bases, with 8 bases between the two germline ends. The CDR3 DNA reads TGTGCCAGCAGTCAACCTAACTCCTACGAGCAGTACGTC. Its protein is CASSQPNSYEQYV.

This clonotype has only a few counts. J is TRBJ2-4 and V is TRBV7-8; D gene ambiguous. This CDR3 has 17 residues. V was clipped by 5 bases and J by 2 bases, with 19 bases between them. The germline V gene has CDR1 SGHVS and CDR2 FQNEAQ. The CDR3 region is CASSPPRRRDPKNIQYF. CDR3 nucleotides: TGTGCCAGCAGCCCCCCCCGCCGACGCGATCCCAAAAACATTCAGTACTTC.

This clonotype has ten or more counts. V gene TRBV5-8 combines with J gene TRBJ2-1; 10 bases match TRBD2. Trimming removed 2 bases from V and 2 bases from J; junction bases left unmatched: 7. CDR1 is SGHTS, CDR2 YDEGEE, per germline. The length of the CDR3 is 17 residues. Written as DNA, the CDR3 is TGTGCCAGCAGCTTCACTCGGACTAGCGGAGCCTACAATGAGCAGTTCTTC. Protein: CASSFTRTSGAYNEQFF.

The chain carries TRBV5-4 and TRBJ2-5; D gene uncertain. The CDR3 loop spans 13 amino acids. Germline V CDR1 and CDR2: SGHNT, YYREEE (reference sequence). The ends were cut back, 4 bases at V and 3 bases at J, with 10 bases in the middle. The CDR3 DNA reads as TGTGCCAGCAGCCCCTATAATGAAGAGACCCAGTACTTC. Residues: CASSPYNEETQYF.

This clonotype has a count of ten or more. The chain has TRBV7-3 and TRBJ2-5; possibly TRBD1 for D (5 bases). CDR3 length equals 12 residues. The V gene's germline CDR1 is SGHTA and CDR2 FQGTGA. The V end lost 5 bases, the J end lost 5 bases, and 9 bases lay between the germline ends. CDR3 loop: CASSQSGETQYF. The CDR3 DNA sequence: TGTGCCAGCAGCCAGTCAGGGGAGACCCAGTACTTC.